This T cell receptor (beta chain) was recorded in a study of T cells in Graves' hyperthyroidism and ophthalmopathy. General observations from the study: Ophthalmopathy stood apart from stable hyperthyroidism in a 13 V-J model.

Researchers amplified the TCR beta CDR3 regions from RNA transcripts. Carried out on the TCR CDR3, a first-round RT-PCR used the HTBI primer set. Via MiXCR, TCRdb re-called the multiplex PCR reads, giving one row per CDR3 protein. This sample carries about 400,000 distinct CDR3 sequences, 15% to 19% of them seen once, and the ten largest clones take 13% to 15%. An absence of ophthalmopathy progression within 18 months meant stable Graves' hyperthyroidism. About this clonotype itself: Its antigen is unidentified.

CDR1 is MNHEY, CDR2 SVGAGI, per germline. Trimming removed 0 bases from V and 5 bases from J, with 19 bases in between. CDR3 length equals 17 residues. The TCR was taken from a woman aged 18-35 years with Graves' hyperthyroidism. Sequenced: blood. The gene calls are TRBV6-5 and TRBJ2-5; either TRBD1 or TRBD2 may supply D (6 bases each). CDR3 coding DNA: TGTGCCAGCAGTTACTCGGATAGGGGGGCTAGTAGGGAGACCCAGTACTTC. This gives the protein CASSYSDRGASRETQYF.